The 2 T cell receptor beta chains in this list originate from one sample, sequenced in a study of regulatory T cells in long-lasting Graves disease. iRepertoire HTBI primers and Arm-PCR of CDR3 regions built TCR beta libraries. TCRdb reanalysed the multiplex PCR reads using MiXCR and keeps one entry per CDR3 protein. The table records just over 600,000 distinct CDR3 sequences, around 15% of them present only once. Time point denoted: newly diagnosed GD, antithyroid drugs for less than 3 months. The TCR library was made from RNA extracted from PBMCs. Another study also made use of these data, one on T cells in Graves' hyperthyroidism and ophthalmopathy.

The input for sequencing was peripheral blood mononuclear cells (PBMCs), taken at new diagnosis, from a patient treated with antithyroid drugs. These receptors all stem from a woman younger than 45 with Graves disease.

Ten or more counts support this clonotype. The V gene is TRBV7-9, the J gene TRBJ2-6, with a tentative D call TRBD1 (6 bases). Deletions cut 5 bases from V and 3 bases from J, with 8 bases between. The length of the CDR3 is 14 residues. Per the germline V gene, CDR1 is SEHNR and CDR2 is FQNEAQ (reference sequence). CDR3 sequence reads: CASSIRGGANVLTF. The DNA for the CDR3 is TGTGCCAGCAGCATCAGGGGTGGGGCCAACGTCCTGACTTTC.

This clonotype was counted between two and nine times. J is TRBJ2-7 and V is TRBV5-1; weak D call: TRBD2 (6 bases). The V gene lost 5 bases and the J gene lost 2 bases, with 17 bases spanning the gap. The CDR3 runs 15 residues. The germline V gene has CDR1 SGHRS and CDR2 YFSETQ. The CDR3 DNA is TGCGCCAGCAGGCGACGGGAGTTAAAAACCTACGAGCAGTACTTC. Amino acids: CASRRRELKTYEQYF.